This TCR beta chain was observed in a study of neurological immune-mediated disorders. This clonotype was seen repeatedly, ten times or more. CDR3 size: 14 residues. Trimming removed 3 bases at V and 2 bases at J, with 10 bases between. Germline assignment: CDR1 SEHNR and CDR2 FQNEAQ (reference sequence). Using its own MiXCR run on the 5' RACE reads, TCRdb lists one record per CDR3 protein. The profile shows 66,000 or so distinct CDR3 sequences, 3% to 4% of them singletons. The sequence came from a middle-aged man with multiple sclerosis. The sample taken for sequencing was PBMCs. This chain connects TRBV7-9 to TRBJ1-2; weak D call: TRBD1 (5 bases). The CDR3 sequence is CASSFQGDNYGYTF. The DNA of the CDR3 is TGTGCCAGCAGCTTTCAGGGAGACAACTATGGCTACACCTTC.